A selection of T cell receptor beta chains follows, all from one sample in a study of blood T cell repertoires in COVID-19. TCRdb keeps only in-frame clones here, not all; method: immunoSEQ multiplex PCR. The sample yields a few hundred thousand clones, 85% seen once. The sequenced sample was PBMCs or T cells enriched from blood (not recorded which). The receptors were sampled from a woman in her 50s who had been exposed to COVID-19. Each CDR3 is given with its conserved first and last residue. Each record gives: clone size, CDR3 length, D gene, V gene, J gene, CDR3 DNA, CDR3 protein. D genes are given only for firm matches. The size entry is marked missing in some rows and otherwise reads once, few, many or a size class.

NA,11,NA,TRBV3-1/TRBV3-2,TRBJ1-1,TGTGCCAGCAGCCAAGGTTATGAAGCTTTCTTT,CASSQGYEAFF
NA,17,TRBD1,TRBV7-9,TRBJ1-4,TGTGCCAGCAGCGCCGGACAGGGGGCTCTCTCTAATGAAAAACTGTTTTTT,CASSAGQGALSNEKLFF
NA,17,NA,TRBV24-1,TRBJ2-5,TGTGCCACCAGTGATTCCGGGGGGCCCCGATCGGGAGAGACCCAGTACTTC,CATSDSGGPRSGETQYF
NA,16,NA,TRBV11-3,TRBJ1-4,TGTGCCAGCAGCCTGTTTAGGAGGATGGTTTATGAAAAACTGTTTTTT,CASSLFRRMVYEKLFF
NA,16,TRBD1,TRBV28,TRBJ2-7,TGTGCCAGCAGTTCCCTAGAACAGGGGTTTGGTTACGAGCAGTACTTC,CASSSLEQGFGYEQYF
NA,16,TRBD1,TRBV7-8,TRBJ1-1,TGTGCCAGCAGGGAGAAAGCTCAGGGGGTAGCCACTGAAGCTTTCTTT,CASREKAQGVATEAFF
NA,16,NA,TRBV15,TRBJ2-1,TGTGCCACCAGCAGAGGTGTGGCGGGGTATTCTGATGAGCAGTTCTTC,CATSRGVAGYSDEQFF
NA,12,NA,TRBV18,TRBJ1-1,TGTGCCAGCTCATCGCTGACAGGCAGTACTTTCTTT,CASSSLTGSTFF
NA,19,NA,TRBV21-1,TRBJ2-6,TGTGCCAGCAGCCCCAAAGAGGTGGTTTTAGTCTCTGGGGCCAACGTCCTGACTTTC,CASSPKEVVLVSGANVLTF
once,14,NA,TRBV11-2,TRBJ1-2,TGTGCCAGCAGCTTCCCAGGGCAGCTCGATGGCTACACCTTC,CASSFPGQLDGYTF
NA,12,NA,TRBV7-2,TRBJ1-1,TGTGCCAGCAGCTTTGGACAGACTGAAGCTTTCTTT,CASSFGQTEAFF
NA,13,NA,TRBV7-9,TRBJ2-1,TGTGCCAGCAGCTTCCGGGGTAACAATGAGCAGTTCTTC,CASSFRGNNEQFF
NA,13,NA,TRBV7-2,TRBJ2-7,TGTGCCAGCAGCTTCTCGTCACACTACGAGCAGTACTTC,CASSFSSHYEQYF
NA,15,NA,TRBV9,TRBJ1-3,TGTGCCAGCAGCTTTTACAGGGACTCTGGAAACACCATATATTTT,CASSFYRDSGNTIYF
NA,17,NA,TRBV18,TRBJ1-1,TGTGCCAGCTCACCTCGTGGGGCCCCAGAAGCTAAGACTGAAGCTTTCTTT,CASSPRGAPEAKTEAFF
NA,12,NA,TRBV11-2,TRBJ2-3,TGTGCCAGCAGCTTTATCACAGATACGCAGTATTTT,CASSFITDTQYF
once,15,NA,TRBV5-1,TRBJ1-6,TGCGCCAGCAGCCTAACAGTAGGTCAGAATTCACCCCTCCACTTT,CASSLTVGQNSPLHF
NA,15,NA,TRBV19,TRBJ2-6,TGTGCCAGTAATATTGGCGGGGCTGGGGCCAACGTCCTGACTTTC,CASNIGGAGANVLTF
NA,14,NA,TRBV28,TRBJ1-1,TGTGCCAGCAGTTTCCCGACTCAGAACACTGAAGCTTTCTTT,CASSFPTQNTEAFF
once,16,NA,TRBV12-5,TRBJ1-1,TGTGCTAGTGGTTTGGTAAAGGCTAACAGTAACACTGAAGCTTTCTTT,CASGLVKANSNTEAFF
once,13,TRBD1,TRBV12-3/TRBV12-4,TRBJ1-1,TGTGCCAGCAAATATACAGGGGGGGCTGAAGCTTTCTTT,CASKYTGGAEAFF
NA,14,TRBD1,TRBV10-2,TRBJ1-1,TGCGCCAGCAGGGAGACAGGGATGAACACTGAAGCTTTCTTT,CASRETGMNTEAFF
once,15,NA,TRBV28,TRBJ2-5,TGTGCCAGCAGCGGGAAGGAAGGGGGAAGGGGGACCCAGTACTTC,CASSGKEGGRGTQYF
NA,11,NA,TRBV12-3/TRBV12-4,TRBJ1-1,TGTGCCAGCAGCCAGGCCGGTGAAGCTTTCTTT,CASSQAGEAFF
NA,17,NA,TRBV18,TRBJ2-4,TGTGCCAGCTCCCCGACTAGGGGGGGTTTAGCCAAAAACATTCAGTACTTC,CASSPTRGGLAKNIQYF
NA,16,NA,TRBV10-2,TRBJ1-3,TGCGCCAGCAGTGAGCCCCCAGGACTATTGGGAAACACCATATATTTT,CASSEPPGLLGNTIYF
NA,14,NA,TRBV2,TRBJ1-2,TGTGCCAGCAGGGGGGGTTTCCCCCCTTATGGCTACACCTTC,CASRGGFPPYGYTF
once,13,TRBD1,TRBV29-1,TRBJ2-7,TGCAGCGCTGTCCGGGACAGAGGCTACGAGCAGTACTTC,CSAVRDRGYEQYF
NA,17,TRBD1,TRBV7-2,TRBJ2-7,TGTGCCAGCAGCCCCCAGGGGGTTCGATCCCTGTCCTACGAGCAGTACTTC,CASSPQGVRSLSYEQYF
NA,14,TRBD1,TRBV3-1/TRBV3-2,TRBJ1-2,TGTGCCAGCAGCCGGGGGACAGGGGAACACGGCTACACCTTC,CASSRGTGEHGYTF
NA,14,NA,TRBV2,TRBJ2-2,TGTGCCAGCACCCTGCGGCCCGAAGGCGGGGAGCTGTTTTTT,CASTLRPEGGELFF
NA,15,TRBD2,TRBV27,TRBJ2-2,TGTGCCAGCAGGAGGACTAGCGGGGGGTCCGGGGAGCTGTTTTTT,CASRRTSGGSGELFF
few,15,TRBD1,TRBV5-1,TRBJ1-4,TGCGCCAGCAGCCCTCAGGGACAGGGGGTAGAAAAACTGTTTTTT,CASSPQGQGVEKLFF
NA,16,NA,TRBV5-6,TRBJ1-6,TGTGCCAGCAGCTTGAGTTGGAGCTCCTATAATTCACCCCTCCACTTT,CASSLSWSSYNSPLHF
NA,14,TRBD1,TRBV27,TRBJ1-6,TGTGCCAGCAGCTACAGGGGGCTTGGCTCACCCCTCCACTTT,CASSYRGLGSPLHF
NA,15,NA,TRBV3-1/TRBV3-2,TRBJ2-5,TGTGCCAGCAGCCAGGCAGCGGGTGGCCAAGAGACCCAGTACTTC,CASSQAAGGQETQYF
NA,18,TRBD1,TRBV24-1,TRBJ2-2,TGTGCCACCAGTGACTCTGGACAGGTTCTCCCGAACACCGGGGAGCTGTTTTTT,CATSDSGQVLPNTGELFF
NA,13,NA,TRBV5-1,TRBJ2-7,TGCGCCAGCAGCTTGAGAGGGGAGGACGAGCAGTACTTC,CASSLRGEDEQYF
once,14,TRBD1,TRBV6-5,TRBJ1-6,TGTGCCAGCAGCCCGGACAGGGAGAGGGCACCCCTCCACTTT,CASSPDRERAPLHF